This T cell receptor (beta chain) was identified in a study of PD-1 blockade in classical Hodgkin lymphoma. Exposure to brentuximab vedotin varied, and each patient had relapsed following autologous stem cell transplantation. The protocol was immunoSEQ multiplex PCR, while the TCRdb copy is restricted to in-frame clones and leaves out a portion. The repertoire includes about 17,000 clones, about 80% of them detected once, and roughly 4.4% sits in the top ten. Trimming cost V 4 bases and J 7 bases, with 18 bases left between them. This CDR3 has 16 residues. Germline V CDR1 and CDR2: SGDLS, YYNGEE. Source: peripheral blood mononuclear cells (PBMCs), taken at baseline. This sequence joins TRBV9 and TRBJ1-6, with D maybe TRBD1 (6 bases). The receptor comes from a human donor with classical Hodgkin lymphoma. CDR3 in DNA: TGTGCCAGCAGCCCACGGGAGGCAGGGGCGAATTCACCCCTCCACTTT. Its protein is CASSPREAGANSPLHF.